This T cell receptor beta chain was retrieved from a study of T cells in Graves' hyperthyroidism and ophthalmopathy. TCR beta CDR3 sequences were amplified from RNA transcripts. The study used the HTBI primer set for a first-round RT-PCR of the TCR CDR3. TCRdb reanalysed the multiplex PCR reads using MiXCR and keeps one entry per CDR3 protein. The sample holds 500,000 to 550,000 distinct CDR3 sequences; about 20% are singletons and the top ten take over 45%. Trimming took 1 base from V and 4 from J, leaving 13 bases between them. This CDR3 spans 15 amino acids. The PBMCs were taken from 10 ml of fresh peripheral blood.

The TCR comes from a man aged 35 to 55 with Graves' ophthalmopathy. The sample taken for sequencing was blood. The chain carries TRBV12-3 or TRBV12-4 and TRBJ1-1; D is possibly TRBD1 (5 bases). The CDR3 nucleotides read TGTGCCAGCAGTTTAGGGAGTTGGGGGGGCACTGAAGCTTTCTTT. Protein product: CASSLGSWGGTEAFF.